This is a list of T cell receptor beta chains from one sample in a study of blood T cell repertoires in COVID-19. Data came from immunoSEQ multiplex PCR; TCRdb stores just in-frame clones and leaves some out. Among about 190,000 clones, about 80% were seen once, and the ten largest hold about 7.2%. The sample was peripheral blood. These receptor sequences come from a man aged 55 to 69 with acute or convalescent COVID-19. CDR3s include the opening cysteine and the closing phenylalanine or tryptophan. A D gene is named only where the DNA matches it firmly. Size values are once, few and many counts, or a class for expanded clones, and some rows have none.

>.|TRBJ1-4|TRBV3-1/TRBV3-2|.
CASSHSTNEKLFF
TGTGCCAGCAGCCACTCAACTAATGAAAAACTGTTTTTT
>.|TRBJ1-2|TRBV27|TRBD1
CASSSGRTGGANGYTF
TGTGCCAGCAGTTCCGGACGGACAGGGGGCGCGAATGGCTACACCTTC
>.|TRBJ2-5|TRBV19|TRBD2
CASSIRVDLAGAETQYF
TGTGCCAGTAGTATTCGTGTCGACCTAGCGGGAGCCGAGACCCAGTACTTC
>.|TRBJ2-4|TRBV7-9|.
CASSQGAQGAKNIQYF
TGTGCCAGCAGCCAAGGGGCCCAGGGAGCCAAAAACATTCAGTACTTC
>few|TRBJ2-3|TRBV7-6|TRBD2
CASSPTRLAGPDTQYF
TGTGCCAGCAGCCCAACCCGACTAGCCGGCCCAGATACGCAGTATTTT
>many|TRBJ2-1|TRBV6-5|.
CASRDINYNEQFF
TGTGCCAGCAGGGACATTAACTACAATGAGCAGTTCTTC
>few|TRBJ2-6|TRBV19|.
CASREGGGANVLTF
TGTGCCAGTAGAGAGGGCGGTGGGGCCAACGTCCTGACTTTC
>.|TRBJ1-5|TRBV19|TRBD1
CASSIMGQGVNQPQHF
TGTGCCAGTAGTATAATGGGACAGGGGGTGAATCAGCCCCAGCATTTT
>few|TRBJ2-7|TRBV3-1/TRBV3-2|TRBD1
CASSQGQTGITYEQYF
TGTGCCAGCAGCCAAGGACAGACAGGGATTACCTACGAGCAGTACTTC
>few|TRBJ2-1|TRBV2|TRBD1
CASSYDRDNEQFF
TGTGCCAGCAGCTACGACAGGGACAATGAGCAGTTCTTC
>.|TRBJ2-7|TRBV5-1|TRBD2
CASSLLPTSGSPYEQYF
TGCGCCAGCAGCTTGCTACCGACTAGCGGGTCTCCTTACGAGCAGTACTTC
>.|TRBJ1-1|TRBV4-3|TRBD1
CASSQDSGGTEAFF
TGCGCCAGCAGCCAAGATTCAGGGGGCACTGAAGCTTTCTTT
>.|TRBJ1-5|TRBV30|TRBD1
CAWKPEGAWVQPQHF
TGTGCCTGGAAACCGGAGGGGGCATGGGTTCAGCCCCAGCATTTT
>.|TRBJ1-5|TRBV7-8|.
CASSLEPGSPQPQHF
TGTGCCAGCAGCTTAGAGCCCGGGTCTCCTCAGCCCCAGCATTTT
>.|TRBJ1-1|TRBV7-9|.
CASSFPGNTEAFF
TGTGCCAGCAGCTTCCCGGGGAACACTGAAGCTTTCTTT
>.|TRBJ1-3|TRBV28|.
CASRFAGLEFSGNTIYF
TGTGCCAGCCGTTTTGCAGGCCTTGAATTCTCTGGAAACACCATATATTTT
>.|TRBJ1-2|TRBV30|TRBD1
CAWRVDRAGGYTF
TGTGCCTGGAGAGTGGACAGGGCAGGTGGCTACACCTTC
>few|TRBJ2-1|TRBV7-2|TRBD2
CASSVLAGGIHEQFF
TGTGCCAGCAGCGTACTAGCGGGAGGGATCCATGAGCAGTTCTTC
>.|TRBJ1-6|TRBV7-2|.
CASSLDGLTNSPLHF
TGTGCCAGCAGCTTAGACGGACTGACTAATTCACCCCTCCACTTT